One and the same sample provided the 3 T cell receptor beta chains below, sequenced in a study of early T cells in non-severe SARS-CoV-2 infection. TCRdb passed the 5' RACE reads through MiXCR, listing each CDR3 protein once. Of 35,000 to 55,000 distinct CDR3 sequences in the sample, around 10% were seen once. Sequencing input: whole blood. The receptors shown here come from an adult who was a healthcare worker with PCR-confirmed SARS-CoV-2 infection or an uninfected control (not recorded which).

Ten or more counts support this clonotype. The V and J genes are TRBV11-2 and TRBJ2-1, with D unresolved. The CDR3 extends over 15 amino acids. The V end lost 0 bases, the J end lost 0 bases, and 6 bases lay between the germline ends. The V gene's germline CDR1 is SGHAT and CDR2 FQNNGV. CDR3: CASSLEADSYNEQFF. CDR3 coding DNA: TGTGCCAGCAGCTTAGAAGCAGACTCCTACAATGAGCAGTTCTTC.

In its sample, this clonotype was seen a few times. V is TRBV5-1 and J is TRBJ2-5; D is perhaps TRBD1 (6 bases). The V end was cut by 4 bases, the J end by 4 bases, with 14 bases between. Germline values: CDR1 SGHRS, CDR2 YFSETQ. This CDR3 contains 14 residues. This CDR3 reads CASSPMTGAETQYF. The CDR3 nucleotides read TGCGCCAGCAGCCCGATGACAGGAGCAGAGACCCAGTACTTC.

This clonotype was recorded at least ten times. This chain connects TRBV19 to TRBJ2-1; 13 bases agree with TRBD2. Unmatched junction bases numbered 16, after V lost 1 base and J lost 1 base. The CDR3 totals 22 residues. Looked up from germline, CDR1 is LNHDA and CDR2 is SQIVND (reference sequence). DNA for the CDR3: TGTGCCAGTAGTATAGGGAGACTAGCGGGAGGCCCGGGGGGTCCTTCCTACAATGAGCAGTTCTTC. Amino acids: CASSIGRLAGGPGGPSYNEQFF.